This T cell receptor beta chain was identified in a study of TIL therapy for anti-PD-1-resistant metastatic lung cancer. This CDR3 spans 13 amino acids. CDR1 is SGHVS and CDR2 is FQNEAQ in the germline V gene. The V gene lost 4 bases and the J gene lost 11 bases, with 15 bases spanning the gap. This was the immunoSEQ v3 assay. Clones were sequenced by immunoSEQ multiplex PCR, and TCRdb holds only the in-frame ones, with some missing. This sample has some 60,000 clones; about 69% occur once, and the top ten carry 6.6%. Described time point: pre-treatment sample, taken before nivolumab and TIL therapy. The clonotype comes from a person between 25 and 79 years old with non-small cell lung cancer. The V gene is TRBV7-8, the J gene TRBJ1-5; a possible D gene is TRBD1 (6 bases). The source was blood, collected at baseline. DNA for the CDR3: TGTGCCAGCAGCTCCCAGGGGATCGGGTCCCAGCATTTT. The encoded protein is CASSSQGIGSQHF. Together with reference TRBV7-8 and TRBJ1-5, the CDR3 gives the full variable domain: GAGVSQSPRYKVAKRGQDVALRCDPISGHVSLFWYQQALGQGPEFLTYFQNEAQLDKSGLPSDRFFAERPEGSVSTLKIQRTQQEDSAVYLCASSSQGIGSQHFGDGTRLSIL.